A single T cell receptor (beta chain) is shown here with its context. Its antigen specificity is not known. Base qualities are missing; no much larger clone stands one base away. The data were taken from a study of Graves' ophthalmopathy and Graves' hyperthyroidism (dated by TCRdb to 2016 to 2019). For context, the study as a whole: Peripheral blood was collected at initial diagnosis, before any treatment. To tell Graves' ophthalmopathy apart from Graves' hyperthyroidism, and to predict which patients would progress to ophthalmopathy, the study relied on TCR beta repertoire signatures. In about six hyperthyroidism patients, the T-cell repertoires found in thyroid tissue were compared with those found in blood. To explore V-J signatures distinguishing ophthalmopathy from hyperthyroidism, a discovery set of about 99 patients (fewer than 45 ophthalmopathy, about 57 stable hyperthyroidism) was enrolled. In total, 135 blood samples were TCR-sequenced: under 45 ophthalmopathy, under 80 hyperthyroidism and roughly 17 hyperthyroidism-to-ophthalmopathy patients. The roughly 99 discovery patients were divided at random into training and test sets in a 7:3 ratio. An independent validation cohort was composed of about 20 hyperthyroidism patients and about 16 patients who later progressed from hyperthyroidism to ophthalmopathy. After sampling, hyperthyroidism patients received methimazole starting at 30 mg daily, and ophthalmopathy patients received high-dose intravenous methylprednisolone.

Summary of the overall study and its limitations: No statistical method was used to set the sample size in advance, and the investigators knew which group each participant was assigned to. In cross-validation, the 13-signature model distinguished ophthalmopathy from stable hyperthyroidism with approximately 88% sensitivity and 81% to 83% specificity, and in the test set the corresponding values were approximately 79% and 70%. Most expanded thyroid clonotypes with frequency above 0.001 were also detected in blood, suggesting blood repertoires may reflect the thyroid immune response. In validation, the model predicted ophthalmopathy progression with about 71% sensitivity and around 72% specificity; around twelve predicted patients were CT-confirmed with GO in a median of about 7.1 months.

Patients with ophthalmopathy had moderately to severely active disease, with a Clinical Activity Score of 3 or more, a NOSPECS grade of 4 or more, and a disease duration of less than 3 months. Patients with other autoimmune diseases, uncontrolled infections, pregnancy or lactation were excluded. Clinical symptoms, serum thyroxine, TRAb, thyroid ultrasound and orbital computed tomography were used for diagnosis. PBMCs were isolated from more than 9 ml of fresh peripheral blood by Ficoll-Paque density gradient centrifugation. Total RNA was extracted with Trizol reagent and quality-checked on an Agilent 2100 Bioanalyzer. The germline V gene encodes CDR1 MDHEN and CDR2 SYDVKM. From its cysteine to its phenylalanine, the CDR3 spans 14 amino acids. Only the CDR3 part of the read is kept: 42 bases, read in frame from the first base. For this chain, trimming is 3 bases at the V end and 4 bases at the J end, and the number of junction bases without a gene match is 4.

TCR beta CDR3 regions were amplified from RNA transcripts for repertoire sequencing. The first round of RT-PCR was done with HTBI primers and the Qiagen OneStep RT-PCR kit, and was followed by a second round of multiplex PCR, then size selection and purification. Sequencing of the libraries was carried out on an Illumina HiSeq2000 in paired-end mode with 100 bp reads. For the original study's pipeline: SOAPnuke was used for read processing, and reads with adapters, uncalled bases, a mean Phred below 15, or no exact constant-primer or identifier match were discarded. COPE v1.2.5 was used to merge high-quality paired reads. Unique nucleotide sequences were defined as clonotypes and aligned to IMGT TRB V, D and J references using MiTCR v1.1. Analysis was restricted to V-J combinations with a frequency above 0.0001, which covered 98% to 99.2% of repertoires. A TCR clonal expansion and chaos score per V-J combination was defined as the ratio of F50 clonal expansion to chaos observed in the TCRdist matrix. Welch's t-statistics and random forest were used to reduce features to 13 V-J combinations, which were fed into a naive Bayes classifier. The similarity between thyroid and blood repertoires was quantified using the Morisita-Horn index. Using fastp at Q25 and MiXCR, TCRdb reprocessed the public reads and kept productive beta chains. Entries are consolidated by CDR3 protein sequence, retaining the most common genes and DNA. It is TCRdb's table, rather than the study itself, that gives the V and J calls and clone size. This sample gives about half a million distinct CDR3 sequences in total; under 15% of them show up just once. The top ten clones comprise about 10% of the sample.

This clonotype originated in a woman in her twenties or thirties with Graves' ophthalmopathy. Donor details come from another sample of the same person, matched by shared clones. The sample was blood. The chain joins TRBV28 to TRBJ2-5; TRBD2 matches 8 bases in the middle. The sequenced DNA: TGTGCCAGCAGTTTGACTAGCGTGAGAGAGACCCAGTACTTC. The encoded protein is CASSLTSVRETQYF.